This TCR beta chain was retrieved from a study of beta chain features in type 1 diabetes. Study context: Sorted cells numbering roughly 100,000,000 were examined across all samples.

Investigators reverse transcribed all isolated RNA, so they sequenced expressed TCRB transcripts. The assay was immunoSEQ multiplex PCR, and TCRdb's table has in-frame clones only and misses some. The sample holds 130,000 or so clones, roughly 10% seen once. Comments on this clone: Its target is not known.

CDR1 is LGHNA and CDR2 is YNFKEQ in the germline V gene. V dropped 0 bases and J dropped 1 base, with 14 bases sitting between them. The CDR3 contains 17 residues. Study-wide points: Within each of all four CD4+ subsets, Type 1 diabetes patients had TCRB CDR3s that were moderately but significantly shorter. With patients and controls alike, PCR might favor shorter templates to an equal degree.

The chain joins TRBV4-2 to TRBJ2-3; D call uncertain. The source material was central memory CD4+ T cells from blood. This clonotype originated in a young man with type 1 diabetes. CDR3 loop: CASSQDYHPSRTDTQYF. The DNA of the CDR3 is TGTGCCAGCAGCCAAGATTACCACCCAAGCCGCACAGATACGCAGTATTTT.